This T cell receptor (beta chain) derives from a study of graft-versus-host responses after intestinal transplantation. Study summary: Each of the recipients got a multivisceral, liver-intestinal, or isolated intestinal transplant. After anti-thymocyte globulin induction, recipients took tacrolimus and steroids for 2 to 3 years. Study-level findings and limits: In patients with graft-donor T cell macrochimerism, allograft graft-versus-host to host-versus-graft clonal ratios were high. Recipient marrow held GvH clones, some first seen in ileum or blood.

Germline CDR1 and CDR2: MNHEY and SVGAGI. This CDR3 is 15 amino acids long. V dropped 0 bases and J dropped 11; count of bases not matched to a gene: 8. Generated by immunoSEQ multiplex PCR, the TCRdb table keeps only in-frame clones and is missing some. The repertoire holds roughly 70,000 clones, approximately 87% seen once, with 0.39% in the top ten. In regard to this clone: Its target is not known.

This receptor was taken from a human donor who was the organ donor for an intestinal transplant. The source material was unstimulated CD4+ T cells sorted from spleen or lymph node cells, sampled before transplant. The chain employs TRBV6-5 and TRBJ1-4; 8 nucleotides line up with TRBD1. CDR3 sequence: CASSYSGTGFGKLFF. The CDR3 DNA is TGTGCCAGCAGTTACTCCGGGACAGGATTTGGGAAACTGTTTTTT.